Many counts were recorded for the clone carrying this T cell receptor beta chain. No antigen is known for it. The data originate from a study of T cells in Graves' hyperthyroidism and ophthalmopathy. Study at large: Peripheral blood was collected at initial diagnosis, before any treatment.

Amplification of TCR beta CDR3 regions used RNA as the template. The primer set for the first-round RT-PCR of the TCR CDR3 was HTBI. Via MiXCR, TCRdb re-called the multiplex PCR reads, giving one row per CDR3 protein. The sample carries approximately 640,000 distinct CDR3 sequences, under 20% recorded once. CDR3 size: 17 residues. Germline V CDR1 and CDR2: SGHNT, YENEEA. The ends lost 5 bases at V and 4 bases at J; junction bases unmatched: 9. Hyperthyroidism, newly diagnosed and lasting under 2 months, affected patients aged 18 to 65. Exclusion of patients followed from uncontrolled infection, other autoimmune disease, pregnancy or lactation. Study findings and constraints: Ophthalmopathy was predicted by the model a median of 6.5 months ahead of onset.

This TCR came from a woman in her 30s with Graves' hyperthyroidism. The sample consisted of blood. The V call is TRBV11-3, the J call TRBJ2-3; 13 bases align to TRBD2. The chain's CDR3 is CASSLGLAGDRADTQYF. In nucleotides, the CDR3 is TGTGCCAGCAGCCTTGGACTAGCGGGAGATAGGGCAGATACGCAGTATTTT.